The rows below give T cell receptor beta chains drawn from one sample of a study of CD8+CD57+ T cells in acquired aplastic anemia. One entry per CDR3 protein, called by TCRdb with MiXCR from the reads. The table records some 200,000 distinct CDR3 sequences, more than 55% of them present only once. The sample taken for sequencing was sorted CD4+, CD8+, or CD8+CD57+ T cells (not recorded which) from PBMCs. The source of these receptors is a human donor with aplastic anemia. CDR3s include the opening cysteine and the closing phenylalanine or tryptophan. A D gene is named only where the DNA matches it firmly. Size is stated for part of the rows, as once, few or many counts, or as a class when the clone is expanded.

once	15	TRBV6-1	TRBD1	TRBJ1-2	TGTGCCAGCAGTGGCCCTGACAGGGGGTTCTATGGCTACACCTTC	CASSGPDRGFYGYTF
.	14	TRBV19	TRBD1	TRBJ1-5	TGTGCCAGCAGACAGGGAGGAAGCAATCAGCCCCAGCATTTT	CASRQGGSNQPQHF
few	14	TRBV6-4	.	TRBJ1-1	TGTGCCAGCAGTGAGTCAGGGGAACGCACTGAAGCTTTCTTT	CASSESGERTEAFF
.	15	TRBV5-1	.	TRBJ2-7	TGCGCCAGCAGCTTGGAGGGAGGTAGGGCCCACGAGCAGTACTTC	CASSLEGGRAHEQYF
.	13	TRBV15	.	TRBJ1-1	TGTGCCACCAGCAGAGATTGGGACACTGAAGCTTTCTTT	CATSRDWDTEAFF
.	17	TRBV24-1	TRBD2	TRBJ2-3	TGTGCCACCAGTGATCCACGGGGGGAAATAAGCACAGATACGCAGTATTTT	CATSDPRGEISTDTQYF
.	20	TRBV11-2	.	TRBJ2-3	TGTGCCAGCAGCTCTATGCAGATTCGGACCCCCGGGGCTTTCACAGATACGCAGTATTTT	CASSSMQIRTPGAFTDTQYF
few	19	TRBV2	TRBD1	TRBJ2-3	TGTGCCAGTACCACGGCCGGTGACAGGGGGCAAGTGGGCACAGATACGCAGTATTTT	CASTTAGDRGQVGTDTQYF
.	13	TRBV19	.	TRBJ2-5	TGTGCCAGTAGTACACTAGTCCGGGAGACCCAGTACTTC	CASSTLVRETQYF
.	14	TRBV19	TRBD1	TRBJ1-4	TGTGCCAGTAGACCCGACAGGGAGAATGAAAAACTGTTTTTT	CASRPDRENEKLFF
.	16	TRBV7-8	TRBD1	TRBJ1-2	TGTGCCAGCAGCTACCACCGGGACAGGGGGGGGCATGGCTACACCTTC	CASSYHRDRGGHGYTF
few	13	TRBV29-1	.	TRBJ1-2	TGCAGCGTTGAGGCCAGGGAGCACTATGGCTACACCTTC	CSVEAREHYGYTF
.	16	TRBV19	TRBD2	TRBJ2-1	TGTGCCAGTAGTATACTAGCGGGGGGGCAAAACAATGAGCAGTTCTTC	CASSILAGGQNNEQFF
.	14	TRBV2	.	TRBJ1-4	TGTGCCAGCTGCAAGACAGCAACTAATGAAAAACTGTTTTTT	CASCKTATNEKLFF
.	13	TRBV12-5	.	TRBJ1-5	TGTGCTAGTGGCGATCAGGGCAATCAGCCCCAGCATTTT	CASGDQGNQPQHF
.	14	TRBV29-1	.	TRBJ2-7	TGCAGCGTCCTAAGCGCAGGGTTGCGTGGCGAGCAGTACTTC	CSVLSAGLRGEQYF